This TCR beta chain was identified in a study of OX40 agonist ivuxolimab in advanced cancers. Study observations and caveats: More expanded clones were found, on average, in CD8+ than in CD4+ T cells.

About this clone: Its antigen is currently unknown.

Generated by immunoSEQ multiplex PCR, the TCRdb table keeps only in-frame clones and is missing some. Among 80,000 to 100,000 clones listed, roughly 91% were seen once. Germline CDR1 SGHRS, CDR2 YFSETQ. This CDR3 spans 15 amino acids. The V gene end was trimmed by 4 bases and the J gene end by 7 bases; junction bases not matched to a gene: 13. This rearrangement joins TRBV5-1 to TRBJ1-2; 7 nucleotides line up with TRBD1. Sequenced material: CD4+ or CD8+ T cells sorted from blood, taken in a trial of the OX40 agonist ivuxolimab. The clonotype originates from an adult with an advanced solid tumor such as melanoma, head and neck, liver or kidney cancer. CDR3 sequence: CASSPDPPGTAGYTF. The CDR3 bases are TGCGCCAGCAGCCCCGACCCTCCCGGGACAGCTGGCTACACCTTC.